In this sample, the clone carrying this TCR beta chain turned up a few times. For the second PCR, which ran for roughly 6 to 11 cycles, a sample-barcoded 5' primer and a J-beta primer mix were used. TCRdb reprocessed the 5' RACE reads via MiXCR and lists one record per CDR3 protein. The table has about 830,000 distinct CDR3 sequences, about 62% seen once. These data are taken from a study of blood T cells in healthy people across ages. Germline assignment: CDR1 SGHTA and CDR2 FQGNSA. Trimming shortened V by 6 bases and J by 1 base, and 14 bases separated the two germline ends. CDR3 size: 15 residues. This sequence joins TRBV7-2 and TRBJ2-3; weak D call: TRBD1 (5 bases). This receptor was identified in a man younger than 45 in good health. Sequencing input: blood. The CDR3 loop is CASSLEGARTDTQYF. As DNA, the CDR3 is TGTGCCAGCAGTCTAGAAGGGGCTCGCACAGATACGCAGTATTTT.